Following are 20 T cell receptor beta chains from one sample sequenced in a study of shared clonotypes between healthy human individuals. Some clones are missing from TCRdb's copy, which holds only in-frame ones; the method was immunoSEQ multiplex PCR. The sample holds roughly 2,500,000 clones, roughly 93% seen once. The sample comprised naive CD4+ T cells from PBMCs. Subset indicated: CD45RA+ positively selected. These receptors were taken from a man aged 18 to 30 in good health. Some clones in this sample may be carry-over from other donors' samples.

CDR3 bases: TGCGCCAGCAGCTTGGCGTACAGGGAAGAGACCCAGTACTTC. This codes for CASSLAYREETQYF. J is TRBJ2-5 and V is TRBV5-1, with D possibly TRBD1 on 6 matching bases. CDR3 size: 14 residues. Germline V lookup: CDR1 SGHRS, CDR2 YFSETQ. Trimming pared 0 bases from V and 3 bases from J, leaving 9 bases between.

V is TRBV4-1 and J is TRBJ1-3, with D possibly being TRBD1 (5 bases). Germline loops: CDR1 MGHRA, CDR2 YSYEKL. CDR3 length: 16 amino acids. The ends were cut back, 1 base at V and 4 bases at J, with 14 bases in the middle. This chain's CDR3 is CASSQVVGVSGNTIYF. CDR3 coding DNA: TGCGCCAGCAGCCAAGTGGTGGGGGTCTCCGGAAACACCATATATTTT.

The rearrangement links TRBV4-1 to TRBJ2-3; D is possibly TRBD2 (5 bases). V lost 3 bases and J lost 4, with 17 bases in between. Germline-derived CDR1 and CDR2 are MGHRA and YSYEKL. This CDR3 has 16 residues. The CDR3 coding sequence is TGCGCCAGCAGCCAGGGAAAACCCCTAGCCGCAGATACGCAGTATTTT. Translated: CASSQGKPLAADTQYF.

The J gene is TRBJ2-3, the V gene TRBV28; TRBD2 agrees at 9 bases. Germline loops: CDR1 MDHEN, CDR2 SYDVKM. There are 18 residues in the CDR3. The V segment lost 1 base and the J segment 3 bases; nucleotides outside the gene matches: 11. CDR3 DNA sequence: TGTGCCAGCAGTTTATCTAGTGGACTAGCGACCCGGACAGATACGCAGTATTTT. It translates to CASSLSSGLATRTDTQYF.

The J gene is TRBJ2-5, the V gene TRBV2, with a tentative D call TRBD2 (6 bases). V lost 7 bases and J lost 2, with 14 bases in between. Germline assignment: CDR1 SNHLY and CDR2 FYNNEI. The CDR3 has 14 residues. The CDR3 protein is CASNRASVQETQYF. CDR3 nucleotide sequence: TGTGCCAGCAATCGGGCTAGCGTTCAAGAGACCCAGTACTTC.

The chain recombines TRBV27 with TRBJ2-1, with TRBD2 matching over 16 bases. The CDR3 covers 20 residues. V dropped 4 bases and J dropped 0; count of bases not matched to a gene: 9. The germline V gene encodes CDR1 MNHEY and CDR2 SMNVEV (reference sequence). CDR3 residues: CASSSPGLAGGRRSYNEQFF. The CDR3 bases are TGTGCCAGCAGTTCTCCGGGACTAGCGGGAGGGCGGCGCTCCTACAATGAGCAGTTCTTC.

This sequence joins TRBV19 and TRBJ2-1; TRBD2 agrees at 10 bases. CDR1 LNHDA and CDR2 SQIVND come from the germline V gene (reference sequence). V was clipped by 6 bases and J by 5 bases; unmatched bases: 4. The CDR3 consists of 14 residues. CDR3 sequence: CASRLGTSDNEQFF. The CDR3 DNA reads TGTGCCAGTAGGCTTGGGACTAGCGACAATGAGCAGTTCTTC.

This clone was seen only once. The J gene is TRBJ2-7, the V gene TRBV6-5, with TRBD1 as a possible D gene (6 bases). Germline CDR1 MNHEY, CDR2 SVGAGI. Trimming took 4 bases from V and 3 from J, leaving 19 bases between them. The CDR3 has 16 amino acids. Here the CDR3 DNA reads TGTGCCAGCAGTTCCGAACAGGGCAGAGAGTTCTACGAGCAGTACTTC. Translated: CASSSEQGREFYEQYF.

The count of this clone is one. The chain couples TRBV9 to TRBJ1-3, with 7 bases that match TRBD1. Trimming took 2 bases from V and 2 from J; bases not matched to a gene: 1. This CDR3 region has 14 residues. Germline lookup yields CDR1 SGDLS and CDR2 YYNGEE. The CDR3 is CASSVGTAGNTIYF. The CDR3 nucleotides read TGTGCCAGCAGCGTCGGGACAGCTGGAAACACCATATATTTT.

This CDR3 reads CASSPTLLSSGANVLTF. CDR3 sequence (DNA): TGTGCCAGCAGCCCTACCCTACTAAGCTCTGGGGCCAACGTCCTGACTTTC. J is TRBJ2-6 and V is TRBV7-9; D is undetermined. The CDR3 consists of 17 residues. V lost 5 bases, J lost 0 bases, and 14 bases lay in between. The germline V gene has CDR1 SEHNR and CDR2 FQNEAQ (reference sequence).

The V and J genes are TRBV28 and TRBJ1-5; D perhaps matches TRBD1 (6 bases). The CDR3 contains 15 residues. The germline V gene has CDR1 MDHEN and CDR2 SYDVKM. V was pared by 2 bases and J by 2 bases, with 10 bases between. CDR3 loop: CASSLGTPGNQPQHF. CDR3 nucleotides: TGTGCCAGCAGTTTAGGGACACCTGGCAATCAGCCCCAGCATTTT.

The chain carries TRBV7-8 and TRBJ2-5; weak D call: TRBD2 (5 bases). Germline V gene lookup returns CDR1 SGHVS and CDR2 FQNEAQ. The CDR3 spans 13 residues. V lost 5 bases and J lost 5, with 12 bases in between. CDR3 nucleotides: TGTGCCAGCAGCGAAGGACTGACGGAGACCCAGTACTTC. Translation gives CASSEGLTETQYF.

This CDR3 is CASSESWDRGPGELFF. The CDR3 bases are TGCGCCAGCAGTGAGTCTTGGGACCGGGGTCCCGGGGAGCTGTTTTTT. V usage is TRBV10-1 and J usage is TRBJ2-2, with D perhaps matching TRBD1 or TRBD2 (5 bases each). The CDR3 is made up of 16 amino acids. The V gene lost 0 bases and the J gene lost 6 bases, with 14 bases spanning the gap. Germline CDR1 and CDR2: WNHNN and SYGVQD (reference sequence).

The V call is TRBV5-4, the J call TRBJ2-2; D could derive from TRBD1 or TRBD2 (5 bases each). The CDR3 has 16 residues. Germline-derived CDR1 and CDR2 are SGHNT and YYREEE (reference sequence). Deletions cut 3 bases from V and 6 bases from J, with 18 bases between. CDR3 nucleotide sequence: TGTGCCAGCAGCTCCGGAAGTGTGGGGGATTCCGGGGAGCTGTTTTTT. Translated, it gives CASSSGSVGDSGELFF.

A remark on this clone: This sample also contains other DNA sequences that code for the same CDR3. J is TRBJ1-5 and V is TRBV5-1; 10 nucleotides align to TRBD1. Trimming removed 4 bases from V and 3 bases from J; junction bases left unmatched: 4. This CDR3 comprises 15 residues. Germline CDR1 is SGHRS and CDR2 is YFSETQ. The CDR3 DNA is TGCGCCAGCAGCCCGGGACAGGGGCTCAATCAGCCCCAGCATTTT. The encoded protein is CASSPGQGLNQPQHF.

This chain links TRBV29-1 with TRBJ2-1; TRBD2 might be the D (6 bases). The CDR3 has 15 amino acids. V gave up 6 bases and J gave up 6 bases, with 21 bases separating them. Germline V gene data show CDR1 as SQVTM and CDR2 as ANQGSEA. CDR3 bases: TGCAGCGTGGGGCGGGTAGCGGATCGGGTCAATGAGCAGTTCTTC. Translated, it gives CSVGRVADRVNEQFF.

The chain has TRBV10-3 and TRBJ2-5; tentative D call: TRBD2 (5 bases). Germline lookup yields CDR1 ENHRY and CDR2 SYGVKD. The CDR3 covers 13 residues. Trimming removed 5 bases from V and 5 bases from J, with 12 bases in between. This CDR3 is CAISSSGFETQYF. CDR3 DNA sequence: TGTGCCATCAGTTCGAGCGGTTTTGAGACCCAGTACTTC.

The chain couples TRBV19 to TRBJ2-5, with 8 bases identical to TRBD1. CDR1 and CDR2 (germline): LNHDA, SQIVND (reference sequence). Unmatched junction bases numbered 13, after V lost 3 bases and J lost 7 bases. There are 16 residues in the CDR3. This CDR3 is CASSIRDGTGGGTQYF. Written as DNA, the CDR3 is TGTGCCAGTAGTATCCGGGATGGGACAGGCGGTGGGACCCAGTACTTC.

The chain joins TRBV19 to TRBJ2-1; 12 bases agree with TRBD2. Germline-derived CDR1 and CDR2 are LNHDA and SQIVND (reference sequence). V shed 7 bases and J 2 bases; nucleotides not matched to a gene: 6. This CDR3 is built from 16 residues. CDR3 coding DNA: TGTGCCAGTACCCACCTAGCGGGAGGGCCCTACAATGAGCAGTTCTTC. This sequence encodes CASTHLAGGPYNEQFF.

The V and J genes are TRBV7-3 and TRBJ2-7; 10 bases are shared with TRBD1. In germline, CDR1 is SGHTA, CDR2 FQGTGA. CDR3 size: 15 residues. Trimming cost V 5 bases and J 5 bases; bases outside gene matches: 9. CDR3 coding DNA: TGTGCCAGCAGCCATGACAGGGGGCCTTCGAACGAGCAGTACTTC. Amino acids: CASSHDRGPSNEQYF.